This T cell receptor (beta chain) stems from a study of cytomegalovirus exposure and HLA in healthy donors. PCR employed 60 Vbeta and 13 Jbeta primers. As originally analysed: The authors later counted approximately 80 million unique TCR beta chains, some 10 million of them shared. Repertoires were generated with immunoSEQ multiplex PCR, while TCRdb's copy carries only in-frame clones and drops some. The V and J calls and the clone size are those of that table, but D and trimming were determined from the DNA. The sample shows some 200,000 clones, about 13% of them seen only once. Germline V gives CDR1 SQVTM, CDR2 ANQGSEA. V lost 4 bases, J lost 2 bases, and 8 bases lay in between. This CDR3 region has 12 residues. A remark on this clone: The antigen is unknown.

Study-level points and caveats: An analysis that came later showed most CMV-associated TCR beta chains appearing HLA-restricted. In a later analysis, TCR association rates varied by HLA locus: DRB1 most, HLA-C fewest. It was likely that a cluster of highly shared sequence variants was a sequencing artifact.

The rearrangement joins TRBV29-1 to TRBJ2-5; D is unresolved. The sequence was collected from a man aged 50 to 59 in good health and CMV-seropositive. The sample consisted of PBMCs. CDR3 residues: CSVGPGQETQYF. CDR3 bases: TGCAGCGTTGGGCCAGGTCAAGAGACCCAGTACTTC.